This T cell receptor beta chain was found in a study of shared clonotypes between healthy human individuals. The overall study: Each donor had three CD4 naive, three CD4 memory, two CD8 naive and one CD8 memory plate.

The V gene lost 2 bases and the J gene lost 6 bases, with 12 bases spanning the gap. Germline CDR1 SEHNR, CDR2 FQNEAQ (reference sequence). This CDR3 contains 14 residues. Produced via immunoSEQ multiplex PCR; TCRdb's table is partial and in-frame only. Among just over 2,000,000 clones listed, 85% to 95% were seen once. The source is a man between 18 and 35 years old in good health. The specimen was naive CD4+ T cells sorted from blood. Subset meaning: CD45RA+ positively selected. V and J are TRBV7-9 and TRBJ2-3; D remains ambiguous. CDR3 amino acids: CASSLFLLEDTQYF. The CDR3 bases are TGTGCCAGCAGCTTATTCCTCCTCGAGGATACGCAGTATTTT.